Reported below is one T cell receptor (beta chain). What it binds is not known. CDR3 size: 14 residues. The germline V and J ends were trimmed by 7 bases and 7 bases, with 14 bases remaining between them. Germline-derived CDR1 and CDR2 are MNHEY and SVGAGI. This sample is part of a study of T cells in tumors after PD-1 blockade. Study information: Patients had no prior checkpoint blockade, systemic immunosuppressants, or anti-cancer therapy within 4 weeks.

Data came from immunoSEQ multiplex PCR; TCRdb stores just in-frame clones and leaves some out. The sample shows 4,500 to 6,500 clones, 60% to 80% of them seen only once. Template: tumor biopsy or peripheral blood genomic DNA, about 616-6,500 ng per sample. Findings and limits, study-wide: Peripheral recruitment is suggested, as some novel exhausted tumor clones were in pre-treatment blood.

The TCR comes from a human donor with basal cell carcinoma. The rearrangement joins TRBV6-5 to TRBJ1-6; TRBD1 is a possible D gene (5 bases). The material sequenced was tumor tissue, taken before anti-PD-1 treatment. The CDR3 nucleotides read TGTGCCAGCAAGACGGGACCCCGAAATTCACCCCTCCACTTT. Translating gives CASKTGPRNSPLHF.